What follows are 30 T cell receptor beta chains derived from one specimen sequenced in a study of shared clonotypes between healthy human individuals. Measured with immunoSEQ multiplex PCR; TCRdb has only the in-frame clones, and not every one. Here the sample spans over a million clones, about 76% being singletons. The sample comprised memory CD4+ T cells sorted from blood. The subset here: CD45RA-negative fraction. These receptors all stem from a man aged 18 to 29 in good health.

This clone has just one count. This chain links TRBV29-1 with TRBJ2-1; D not certain. V lost 4 bases and J lost 3, with 7 bases in between. The germline V gene encodes CDR1 SQVTM and CDR2 ANQGSEA. The length of the CDR3 is 12 residues. The DNA for the CDR3 is TGCAGCGTTGGTTTGGGCTACAATGAGCAGTTCTTC. Encoded protein: CSVGLGYNEQFF.

The chain employs TRBV6-5 and TRBJ1-1; 8 nucleotides agree with TRBD1. Germline CDR1 MNHEY, CDR2 SVGAGI. The V and J ends lost 8 bases and 5 bases, in that order; junction bases with no gene match: 7. The CDR3 runs 13 residues. DNA of the CDR3: TGTGCCAGCCTTACAGGGGGGGGGACTGAAGCTTTCTTT. Its translation is CASLTGGGTEAFF.

The DNA of the CDR3 is TGTGCCATCAGTGATAGGCAGAGCGATGGCTACACCTTC. The encoded protein is CAISDRQSDGYTF. This chain links TRBV10-3 with TRBJ1-2; D gene ambiguous. Germline values: CDR1 ENHRY, CDR2 SYGVKD. The ends were cut back, 3 bases at V and 6 bases at J, with 11 bases in the middle. The CDR3 is made up of 13 amino acids.

This clone was seen more than once but under ten times. V gene TRBV5-1 combines with J gene TRBJ2-5, with 7 bases that match TRBD1. TRBJ2-7 explains the end of the DNA better; the J call may be wrong. The CDR3 covers 14 residues. Germline V gives CDR1 SGHRS, CDR2 YFSETQ. The CDR3 bases are TGCGCCAGCGGCACCGGGACAGTCTCCTACGAGCAGTACTTC. This translates into CASGTGTVSYEQYF.

CDR3 nucleotide sequence: TGTGCCAGCAGCCCGGGAGGGACAGGCCTCGTAGCTTCTGGGGCCAACGTCCTGACTTTC. This codes for CASSPGGTGLVASGANVLTF. The gene calls are TRBV9 and TRBJ2-6; tentatively, D is TRBD1 or TRBD2 (8 bases each). Per germline, CDR1 SGDLS and CDR2 YYNGEE. V lost 4 bases and J 1 base, leaving 24 bases between the germline ends. There are 20 residues in the CDR3.

The genes are TRBV9 and TRBJ1-4, with TRBD1 as a possible D gene (5 bases). V dropped 0 bases and J dropped 8 bases, with 14 bases sitting between them. The germline gives CDR1 SGDLS, CDR2 YYNGEE. The CDR3 sequence is 15 residues long. The chain's CDR3 is CASSVDAGEGEKLFF. CDR3 nucleotides: TGTGCCAGCAGCGTAGACGCCGGGGAGGGGGAAAAACTGTTTTTT.

The V call is TRBV12-2, the J call TRBJ1-2. TRBV12-2 is a pseudogene segment. The CDR3 is made up of 14 amino acids. The CDR3 DNA sequence: TGTGCAAGTCGCTTAGTCCGGATAAACTATGGCTACACCTTC. It codes for CASRLVRINYGYTF.

The rearrangement uses TRBV19 and TRBJ1-1; 8 positions agree with TRBD1. This CDR3 has 16 residues. The V gene's germline CDR1 is LNHDA and CDR2 SQIVND (reference sequence). Losses at the gene ends were 3 bases for V and 0 bases for J; bases not matched to a gene: 6. CDR3 nucleotide sequence: TGTGCCAGTAGTATCGATTGGGACAGGCTGAACACTGAAGCTTTCTTT. It specifies CASSIDWDRLNTEAFF. Drawing the rest from reference TRBV19 and TRBJ1-1, the complete variable domain is DGGITQSPKYLFRKEGQNVTLSCEQNLNHDAMYWYRQDPGQGLRLIYYSQIVNDFQKGDIAEGYSVSREKKESFPLTVTSAQKNPTAFYLCASSIDWDRLNTEAFFGQGTRLTVV.

The chain links TRBV2 to TRBJ2-7; TRBD2 is a possible D gene (6 bases). Trimming removed 5 bases at V and 3 bases at J, with 17 bases between. Germline V gene sequence: CDR1 SNHLY, CDR2 FYNNEI. The CDR3 runs 15 residues. The CDR3 DNA follows: TGTGCCAGCAGTCCGGAGGGGATTTTGGGCTACGAGCAGTACTTC. Amino acids: CASSPEGILGYEQYF.

The chain recombines TRBV30 with TRBJ1-6; 7 bases map to TRBD1. The length of the CDR3 is 13 residues. V was clipped by 5 bases and J by 8 bases; unmatched bases: 6. Germline CDR1 GTSNPN, CDR2 SVGIG (reference sequence). CDR3 sequence reads: CAWRDRGDSPLHF. Here the CDR3 DNA reads TGTGCCTGGCGGGACAGAGGTGATTCACCCCTCCACTTT.

The V gene is TRBV14, the J gene TRBJ2-7; TRBD1 matches 9 bases. Germline V gene data show CDR1 as SGHDN and CDR2 as FVKESK. Trimming at V came to 5 bases and at J to 2 bases, leaving 16 bases not matched to a gene. The CDR3 consists of 18 residues. CDR3 nucleotides: TGTGCCAGCAGCTCCTTCCACGGGACAGGGAAATTAACCTACGAGCAGTACTTC. Translating it yields CASSSFHGTGKLTYEQYF.

This chain joins TRBV29-1 and TRBJ1-1; no clear D. From germline, CDR1 is SQVTM and CDR2 ANQGSEA. V lost 4 bases to trimming and J lost 4 bases, with 22 bases between them. The CDR3 has 16 amino acids. The CDR3 sequence is CSVGGLSGVRSTEAFF. The CDR3, as DNA: TGCAGCGTTGGAGGCTTGAGTGGGGTTAGAAGCACTGAAGCTTTCTTT.

The chain combines TRBV7-9 with TRBJ1-4; a possible D gene is TRBD1 (5 bases). CDR1 SEHNR and CDR2 FQNEAQ come from the germline V gene (reference sequence). V gave up 5 bases and J gave up 0 bases, with 10 bases separating them. This CDR3 has 15 residues. CDR3: CASSPGTTTNEKLFF. Written as DNA, the CDR3 is TGTGCCAGCAGCCCGGGGACGACAACTAATGAAAAACTGTTTTTT.

The rearrangement joins TRBV18 to TRBJ2-3; D is unclear. Germline lookup yields CDR1 KGHSH and CDR2 LQKENI. Trimming removed 2 bases from V and 0 bases from J, with 3 bases in between. The CDR3 runs to 13 residues. The CDR3 reads CASSPESTDTQYF. CDR3 nucleotides: TGTGCCAGCTCACCAGAAAGCACAGATACGCAGTATTTT.

The V and J genes are TRBV5-6 and TRBJ2-7; D gene ambiguous. CDR1 is SGHDT, CDR2 YYEEEE, per germline. The CDR3 has 12 residues. The V gene lost 4 bases and the J gene lost 9 bases, with 14 bases spanning the gap. CDR3: CASSPLGVGQYF. CDR3 sequence (DNA): TGTGCCAGCAGCCCGCTTGGGGTCGGGCAGTACTTC.

The rearrangement uses TRBV5-6 and TRBJ1-2; D remains unclear. V lost 0 bases and J 4 bases, leaving 13 bases between the germline ends. The CDR3 consists of 15 residues. Germline CDR1 SGHDT, CDR2 YYEEEE. The CDR3 region has the DNA TGTGCCAGCAGCTTGGCTCGGACTCTAGTCTATGGCTACACCTTC. It is translated as CASSLARTLVYGYTF.

V usage is TRBV9 and J usage is TRBJ1-1; tentative D call: TRBD1 (6 bases). V was pared by 0 bases and J by 1 base, with 10 bases between. CDR1 and CDR2 (germline): SGDLS, YYNGEE. This CDR3 is built from 15 residues. CDR3 DNA sequence: TGTGCCAGCAGCGTAGAGGCAGGGGCGAACACTGAAGCTTTCTTT. It specifies CASSVEAGANTEAFF.

The CDR3 nucleotides are TGTGCCAGCAGCTTGGAACAGAGTTACACCTTC. Its protein is CASSLEQSYTF. The rearrangement links TRBV7-9 to TRBJ1-2; D gene uncertain. Trimming pared 3 bases from V and 11 bases from J, leaving 10 bases between. CDR3 length: 11 amino acids. Germline CDR1 reads SEHNR; CDR2 reads FQNEAQ (reference sequence).

The sample holds a few counts of this clone. V and J are TRBV9 and TRBJ1-2; 7 positions match TRBD1. The CDR3 consists of 18 residues. V shed 4 bases, J shed 4 bases, and the junction held 19 bases outside the gene matches. CDR1 and CDR2 from the germline V gene are SGDLS and YYNGEE. The CDR3 nucleotides read TGTGCCAGCAGCCCGTACCGGGGGAGGACAGGAGACTTCTATGGCTACACCTTC. Protein product: CASSPYRGRTGDFYGYTF.

This clone was observed once. The same CDR3 can be traced to other DNA sequences in this sample. The chain carries TRBV6-5 and TRBJ1-4; 7 bases line up with TRBD1. The CDR3 consists of 15 residues. Germline V CDR1 and CDR2: MNHEY, SVGAGI. Losses at the gene ends were 6 bases for V and 0 bases for J; bases not matched to a gene: 4. Written as DNA, the CDR3 is TGTGCCAGCAGGGGAGGGACAGCAACTAATGAAAAACTGTTTTTT. Translating gives CASRGGTATNEKLFF.

This clone showed up just a few times. This rearrangement joins TRBV2 to TRBJ1-5; a weak D match, TRBD1 (5 bases). The CDR3 is 15 residues long. V lost 6 bases, J lost 3 bases, and 15 bases lay in between. Germline CDR1 SNHLY, CDR2 FYNNEI. CDR3 DNA: TGTGCCAGCAGCATATCGCAGGGAGTCAATCAGCCCCAGCATTTT. Translating gives CASSISQGVNQPQHF.

In its sample, this clone was seen a few times. This rearrangement joins TRBV6-7 to TRBJ1-1; a possible D gene is TRBD1 (5 bases). TRBV6-7 is reported as an ORF; its role is uncertain. V lost 6 bases, J lost 11 bases, and 13 bases lay in between. The CDR3 is 11 amino acids. The CDR3 protein is CASRYGGKAFF. Written as DNA, the CDR3 is TGTGCCAGCAGGTACGGGGGTAAGGCTTTCTTT.

This rearrangement joins TRBV6-1 to TRBJ1-2; D might be TRBD1 (6 bases). The CDR3 runs 15 residues. V was trimmed by 8 bases and J by 1 base, leaving 17 bases between them. Germline CDR1 reads MNHNS; CDR2 reads SASEGT. The CDR3 coding sequence is TGTGCCAGCTCTATTACCCAACAGGGTAACTATGGCTACACCTTC. Its protein product is CASSITQQGNYGYTF.

The rearrangement links TRBV19 to TRBJ2-1; D is tentatively TRBD1 or TRBD2 (5 bases each). Deletions cut 8 bases from V and 0 bases from J, with 11 bases between. This CDR3 is built from 14 residues. Germline CDR1 LNHDA, CDR2 SQIVND (reference sequence). The CDR3: CASCPGTSYNEQFF. In DNA, the CDR3 is TGTGCCAGTTGCCCCGGGACCTCCTACAATGAGCAGTTCTTC. Full variable domain (remainder filled in from reference TRBV19 and TRBJ2-1): DGGITQSPKYLFRKEGQNVTLSCEQNLNHDAMYWYRQDPGQGLRLIYYSQIVNDFQKGDIAEGYSVSREKKESFPLTVTSAQKNPTAFYLCASCPGTSYNEQFFGPGTRLTVL.

The V gene is TRBV27, the J gene TRBJ2-1; 14 positions match TRBD2. Germline assignment: CDR1 MNHEY and CDR2 SMNVEV (reference sequence). CDR3 length: 16 amino acids. Losses at the gene ends were 7 bases for V and 7 bases for J; bases not matched to a gene: 9. The CDR3 coding sequence is TGTGCCAGCAAGCTGGGGACTAGCGGGAGTGCAAATGAGCAGTTCTTC. This encodes CASKLGTSGSANEQFF.

This clone has ten or more counts. The CDR3 sequence: CAWSVPASEQFF. The CDR3 nucleotides read TGTGCCTGGAGTGTACCAGCTAGTGAGCAGTTCTTC. The rearrangement joins TRBV30 to TRBJ2-1; no firm D call. The CDR3 is 12 amino acids. Germline V gene lookup returns CDR1 GTSNPN and CDR2 SVGIG (reference sequence). Trimming took off 0 bases at V and 9 bases at J, with 9 bases between the two ends.

The chain has TRBV15 and TRBJ2-7, with 10 bases lining up with TRBD1. Germline trimming cut 1 base from V and 7 bases from J; bases unmatched to any gene: 7. The CDR3 is made up of 15 amino acids. Germline V lookup: CDR1 LNHNV, CDR2 YYDKDF (reference sequence). CDR3 loop: CATSRGGTGVGEQYF. In DNA, the CDR3 is TGTGCCACCAGCAGAGGAGGGACAGGGGTAGGAGAGCAGTACTTC.

The gene calls are TRBV4-3 and TRBJ2-1; 8 positions agree with TRBD1. Germline V gives CDR1 LGHNA, CDR2 YSLEER. V was pared by 3 bases and J by 4 bases, with 8 bases of the junction left unmatched. The CDR3 is made up of 16 amino acids. The chain's CDR3 is CASSHSTGVRYNEQFF. For the CDR3, the DNA is TGCGCCAGCAGCCACTCGACAGGGGTCAGGTACAATGAGCAGTTCTTC.

This sequence joins TRBV15 and TRBJ1-3, with D possibly being TRBD1 (6 bases). CDR1 is LNHNV, CDR2 YYDKDF, per germline (reference sequence). The CDR3 sequence is 15 residues long. Trimming took off 6 bases at V and 4 bases at J, with 16 bases between the two ends. The CDR3 sequence: CATRNRAGAGNTIYF. CDR3 in DNA: TGTGCCACCAGAAACAGGGCTGGGGCAGGAAACACCATATATTTT.

This clone was observed a few times. The rearrangement joins TRBV5-4 to TRBJ2-3, with D unresolved. Germline V gene lookup returns CDR1 SGHNT and CDR2 YYREEE (reference sequence). Trimming took off 0 bases at V and 4 bases at J, with 12 bases between the two ends. The CDR3 has 15 amino acids. This CDR3 is CASSLGWQAADTQYF. The CDR3 region has the DNA TGTGCCAGCAGCTTGGGGTGGCAGGCGGCAGATACGCAGTATTTT.